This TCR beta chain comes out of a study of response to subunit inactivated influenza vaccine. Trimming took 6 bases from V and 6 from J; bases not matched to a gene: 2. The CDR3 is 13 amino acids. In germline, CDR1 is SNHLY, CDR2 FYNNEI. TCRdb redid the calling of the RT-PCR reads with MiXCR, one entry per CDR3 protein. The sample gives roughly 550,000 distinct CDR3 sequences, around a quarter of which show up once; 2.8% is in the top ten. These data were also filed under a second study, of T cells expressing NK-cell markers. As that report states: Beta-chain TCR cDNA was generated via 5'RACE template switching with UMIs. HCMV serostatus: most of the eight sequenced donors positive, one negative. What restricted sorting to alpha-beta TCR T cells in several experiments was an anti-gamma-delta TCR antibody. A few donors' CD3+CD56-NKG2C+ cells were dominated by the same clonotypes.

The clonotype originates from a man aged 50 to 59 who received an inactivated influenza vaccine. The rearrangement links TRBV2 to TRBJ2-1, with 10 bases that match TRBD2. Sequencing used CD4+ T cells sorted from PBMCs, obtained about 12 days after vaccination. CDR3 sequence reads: CASRGLAFNEQFF. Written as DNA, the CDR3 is TGTGCCAGCAGGGGACTAGCGTTCAATGAGCAGTTCTTC.